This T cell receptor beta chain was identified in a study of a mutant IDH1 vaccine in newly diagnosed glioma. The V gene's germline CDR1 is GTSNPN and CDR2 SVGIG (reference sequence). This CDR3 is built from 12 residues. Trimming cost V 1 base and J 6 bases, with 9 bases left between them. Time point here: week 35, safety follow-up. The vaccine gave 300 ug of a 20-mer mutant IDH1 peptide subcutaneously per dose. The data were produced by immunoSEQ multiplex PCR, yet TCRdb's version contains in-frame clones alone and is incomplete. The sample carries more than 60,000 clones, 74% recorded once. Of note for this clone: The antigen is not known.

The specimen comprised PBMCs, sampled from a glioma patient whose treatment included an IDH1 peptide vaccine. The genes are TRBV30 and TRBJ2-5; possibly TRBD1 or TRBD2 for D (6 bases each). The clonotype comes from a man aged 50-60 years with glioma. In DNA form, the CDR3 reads TGTGCCTGGAGTGGGGGGGCGAAGACCCAGTACTTC. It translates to CAWSGGAKTQYF.